One T cell receptor (beta chain) is described in this entry. As yet, its antigen is unknown. The data are from a study of graft-versus-host responses after intestinal transplantation. Study-wide background: All recipients got anti-thymocyte globulin induction, then tacrolimus and steroids for 2 to 3 years. Findings of the study overall: Detected in recipient marrow were GvH clones, some of which were first observed in ileum or blood. Association was observed between peak circulating GvH clone levels and early post-transplant HvG declines.

With 4 bases clipped from V and 10 bases from J, the junction kept 8 bases outside the gene matches. This CDR3 contains 14 residues. Germline CDR1 and CDR2: SEHNR and FQNEAQ (reference sequence). Sequenced by immunoSEQ multiplex PCR; TCRdb stores in-frame clones only, minus some. The sample includes about 120,000 clones, around 96% seen only once; the top ten take around 3%. The sequencing here drew on unstimulated CD8+ T cells sorted from spleen or lymph node cells, taken before intestinal transplant. This sequence was found in a human donor who received an intestinal transplant. The genes are TRBV7-9 and TRBJ2-5, with TRBD1 matching 11 bases. CDR3 amino acids: CASSSSTGQGVQYF. The CDR3 nucleotides are TGTGCCAGCAGCTCTTCAACGGGACAGGGGGTCCAGTACTTC.